Reported below is one T cell receptor beta chain. No cognate antigen has been identified for it. Base quality data are lacking; no much larger clone is found one base away. From alopecia areata patients, peripheral blood was collected along with lesional scalp punch biopsies. PBMCs were separated by density centrifugation and stained for CD3, CD4 and CD8, after which CD4+ and CD8+ T cells were sorted on a FACSAria. The untreated alopecia areata patients were recruited through a multicenter biomarker study. In 4 or 5 patients from the biomarker study, blood CD8+ T cells were sorted further into NKG2D-low and NKG2D-high fractions. This entry belongs to a study of CD8+ T cells in alopecia areata (dated by TCRdb to 2016 to 2018). Turning to the overall study: To study T cell clonal expansion in alopecia areata, the researchers applied high-throughput TCRbeta sequencing to both the C3H/HeJ mouse model and human patients. In humans, TCRbeta sequencing was performed on scalp tissue and on sorted CD4+ and CD8+ peripheral blood T cells from healthy controls and from patients with patchy or totalis/universalis alopecia areata. Clonality in the scalp was compared among normal scalp (n=4), patchy alopecia areata scalp (n=8), and alopecia totalis/universalis scalp (n=8). RNA came from the PAXgene miRNA kit for fixed scalp, the miRNeasy kit for PBMCs, and the RNeasy kit for mouse skin. TCRbeta CDR3 regions were amplified by immunoSEQ multiplex PCR using 35 Vbeta forward and 13 Jbeta reverse primers.

There are 14 amino acids in the CDR3, from cysteine to phenylalanine inclusive. Here the CDR3 DNA is all that survives: 42 bases in frame from base 1. The germline V gene sets CDR1 to SNHLY and CDR2 to FYNNEI. V has 3 bases trimmed and J has 2 bases trimmed; junction bases matching no gene number 3. Library construction relied on the immunoSEQ multiplex PCR assay. For TCR sequencing, RNA was extracted from every sample and reverse transcribed into cDNA to serve as template. First-strand cDNA was synthesized with SuperScript III using a 2:1 mix of oligo-dT and random hexamers. A synthetic immune receptor repertoire was used to gauge amplification bias, and whatever bias remained was removed computationally. The paper's data handling went like this. Raw reads were preprocessed to remove errors, and CDR3 was defined by IMGT conventions from the conserved cysteine to phenylalanine. Clonality was computed as 1 minus the Shannon entropy, with the entropy normalized by log2 of the number of productive unique TCRs. Whether scalp clones were CD4 or CD8 was inferred by matching scalp TCRbeta sequences against CD4 and CD8 repertoires sorted from blood. Sourced from immuneACCESS, this table was stored by TCRdb with only in-frame sequences that have V and J called. A share of the clones is absent; for the studies checked, an unresolved V gene accounts for under half, and the remainder has no known explanation. D and trimming come from the DNA, and the V and J calls and clone size come from that table. In all, the sample holds approximately 82,000 clones, and just over 50% of those were seen once. Approximately 5.7% of the sample is held by the ten biggest clonotypes.

Overall study results and their limits: Shared TCR sequences between patients were less evident than in mice, which may be partly attributable to HLA diversity in the patient population. Resident alphabeta T cells in normal human skin are also sequenced, complicating scalp TCR repertoire analysis, unlike mouse skin dominated by gammadelta T cells. Compared with normal scalp, lesional scalp had higher clonality and more expanded CD8+ clones, particularly in alopecia totalis/universalis, a pattern that suggests antigenic drive.

Recombination joined TRBV2 with TRBJ1-1; TRBD1 agrees with 7 junctional bases. This TCR was recovered from a human donor with alopecia areata. The material sequenced was NKG2D-high CD8+ T cells sorted from blood. Sample cell subset or site, as interpreted from the label and publication: sorted CD8+ NKG2D-high blood T cells. CDR3 protein: CASSEGQTNTEAFF. The DNA sequence follows: TGTGCCAGCAGTGAGGGACAGACAAACACTGAAGCTTTCTTT.